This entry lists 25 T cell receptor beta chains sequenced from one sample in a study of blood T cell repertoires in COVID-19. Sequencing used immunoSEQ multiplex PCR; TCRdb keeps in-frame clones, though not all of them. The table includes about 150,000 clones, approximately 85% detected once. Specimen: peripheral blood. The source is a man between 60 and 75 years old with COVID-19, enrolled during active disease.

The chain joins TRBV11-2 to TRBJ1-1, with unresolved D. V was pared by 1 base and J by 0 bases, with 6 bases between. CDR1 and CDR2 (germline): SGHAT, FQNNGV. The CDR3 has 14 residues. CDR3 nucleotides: TGTGCCAGCAGCTTAGCGCGTCTGAACACTGAAGCTTTCTTT. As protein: CASSLARLNTEAFF.

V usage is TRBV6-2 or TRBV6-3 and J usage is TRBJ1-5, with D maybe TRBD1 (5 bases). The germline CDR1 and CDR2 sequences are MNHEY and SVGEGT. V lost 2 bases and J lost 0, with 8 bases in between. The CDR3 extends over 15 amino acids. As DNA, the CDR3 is TGTGCCAGCAGTTACGTTCAGGGTAGCAATCAGCCCCAGCATTTT. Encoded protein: CASSYVQGSNQPQHF.

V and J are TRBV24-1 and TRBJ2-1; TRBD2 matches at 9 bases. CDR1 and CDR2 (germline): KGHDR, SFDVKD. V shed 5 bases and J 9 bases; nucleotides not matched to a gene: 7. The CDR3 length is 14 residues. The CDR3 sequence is CATSGSGSAVEQFF. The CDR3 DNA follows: TGTGCCACCAGTGGTAGCGGGAGTGCTGTTGAGCAGTTCTTC.

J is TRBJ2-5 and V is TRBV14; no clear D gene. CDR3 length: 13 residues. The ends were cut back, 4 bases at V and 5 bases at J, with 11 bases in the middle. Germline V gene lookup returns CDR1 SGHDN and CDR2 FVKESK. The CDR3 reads CASSPNPRETQYF. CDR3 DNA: TGTGCCAGCAGCCCGAATCCCCGGGAGACCCAGTACTTC.

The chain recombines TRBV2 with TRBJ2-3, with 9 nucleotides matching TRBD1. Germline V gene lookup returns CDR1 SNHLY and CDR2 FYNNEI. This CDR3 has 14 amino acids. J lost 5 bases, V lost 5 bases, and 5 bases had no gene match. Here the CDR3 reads CASSTTGGRDTQYF. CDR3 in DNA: TGTGCCAGCAGTACGACAGGGGGTAGAGATACGCAGTATTTT.

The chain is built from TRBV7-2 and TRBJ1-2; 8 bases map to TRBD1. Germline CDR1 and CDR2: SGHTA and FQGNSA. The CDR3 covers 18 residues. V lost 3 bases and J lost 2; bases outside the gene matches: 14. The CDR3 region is CASSFRLEWAGGNYGYTF. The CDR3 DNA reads TGTGCCAGCAGCTTTAGGCTAGAATGGGCAGGGGGCAACTATGGCTACACCTTC.

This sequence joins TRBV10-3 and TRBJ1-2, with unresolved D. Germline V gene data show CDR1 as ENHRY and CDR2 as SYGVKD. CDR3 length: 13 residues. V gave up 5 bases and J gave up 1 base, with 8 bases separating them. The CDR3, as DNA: TGTGCCATCAGTCCAGAAAATAACTATGGCTACACCTTC. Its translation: CAISPENNYGYTF.

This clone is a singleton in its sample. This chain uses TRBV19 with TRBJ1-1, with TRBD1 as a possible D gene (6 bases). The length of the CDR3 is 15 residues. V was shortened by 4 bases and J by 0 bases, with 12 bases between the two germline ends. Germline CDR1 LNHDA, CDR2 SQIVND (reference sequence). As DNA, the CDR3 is TGTGCCAGTAGTACTGCGACAGGAGTGAACACTGAAGCTTTCTTT. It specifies CASSTATGVNTEAFF.

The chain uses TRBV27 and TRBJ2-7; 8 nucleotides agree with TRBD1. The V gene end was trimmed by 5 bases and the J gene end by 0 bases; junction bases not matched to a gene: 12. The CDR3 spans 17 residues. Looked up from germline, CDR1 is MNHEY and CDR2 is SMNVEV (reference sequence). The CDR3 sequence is CASSPVQGAVSSYEQYF. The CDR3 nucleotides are TGTGCCAGCAGTCCTGTCCAGGGGGCGGTGAGCTCCTACGAGCAGTACTTC.

The CDR3 spells CASIWTTGGEGYTF. DNA for the CDR3: TGTGCCAGCATCTGGACGACCGGAGGCGAGGGCTACACCTTC. The rearrangement links TRBV2 to TRBJ1-2; unclear D gene. The CDR3 loop spans 14 amino acids. From germline, CDR1 is SNHLY and CDR2 FYNNEI. Trimming took 7 bases from V and 8 from J, leaving 20 bases between them. Full variable domain (remainder filled in from reference TRBV2 and TRBJ1-2): EPEVTQTPSHQVTQMGQEVILRCVPISNHLYFYWYRQILGQKVEFLVSFYNNEISEKSEIFDDQFSVERPDGSNFTLKIRSTKLEDSAMYFCASIWTTGGEGYTFGSGTRLTVV.

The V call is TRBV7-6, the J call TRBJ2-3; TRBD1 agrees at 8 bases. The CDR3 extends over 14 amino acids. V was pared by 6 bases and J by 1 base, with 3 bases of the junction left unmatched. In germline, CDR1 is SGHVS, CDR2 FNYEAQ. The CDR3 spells CASSSGQGTDTQYF. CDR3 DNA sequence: TGTGCCAGCAGTTCGGGACAGGGCACAGATACGCAGTATTTT.

CDR3 amino acids: CASSDPTGHTEAFF. For the CDR3, the DNA is TGTGCCAGCAGTGACCCGACAGGGCACACTGAAGCTTTCTTT. The chain links TRBV6-4 to TRBJ1-1; 7 nucleotides align to TRBD1. The CDR3 extends over 14 amino acids. The V segment lost 2 bases and the J segment 3 bases; nucleotides outside the gene matches: 3. Germline V gene lookup returns CDR1 MRHNA and CDR2 SNTAGT.

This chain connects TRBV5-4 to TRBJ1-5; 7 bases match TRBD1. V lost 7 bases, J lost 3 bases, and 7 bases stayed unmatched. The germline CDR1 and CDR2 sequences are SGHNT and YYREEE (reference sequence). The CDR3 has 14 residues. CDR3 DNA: TGTGCCAGCCGCATACAGGGGACCAATCAGCCCCAGCATTTT. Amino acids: CASRIQGTNQPQHF.

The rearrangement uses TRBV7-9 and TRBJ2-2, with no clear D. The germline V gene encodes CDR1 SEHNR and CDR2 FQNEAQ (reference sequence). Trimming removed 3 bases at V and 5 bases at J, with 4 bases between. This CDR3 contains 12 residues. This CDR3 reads CASSLRTGELFF. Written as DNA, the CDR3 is TGTGCCAGCAGCTTGCGGACCGGGGAGCTGTTTTTT.

The CDR3 loop is CASSSAQGNNSPLHF. The DNA for the CDR3 is TGTGCCAGCAGTTCGGCACAGGGGAATAATTCACCCCTCCACTTT. The gene calls are TRBV27 and TRBJ1-6, with 7 bases fitting TRBD1. V was pared by 4 bases and J by 5 bases, with 5 bases of the junction left unmatched. This CDR3 region has 15 residues. The germline V gene has CDR1 MNHEY and CDR2 SMNVEV (reference sequence).

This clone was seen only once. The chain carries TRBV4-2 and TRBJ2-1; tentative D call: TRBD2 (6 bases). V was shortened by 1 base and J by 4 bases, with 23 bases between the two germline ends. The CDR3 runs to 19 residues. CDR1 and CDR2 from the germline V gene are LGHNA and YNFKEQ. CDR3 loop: CASSQATGGGDSLYNEQFF. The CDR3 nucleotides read TGTGCCAGCAGCCAAGCCACCGGGGGTGGGGATTCGCTGTACAATGAGCAGTTCTTC.

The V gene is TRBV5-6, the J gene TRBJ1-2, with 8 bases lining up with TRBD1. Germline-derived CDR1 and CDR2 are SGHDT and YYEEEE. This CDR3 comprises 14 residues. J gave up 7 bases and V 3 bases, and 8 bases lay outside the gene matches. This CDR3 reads CASSSDRVLLGYTF. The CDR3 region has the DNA TGTGCCAGCAGCTCGGACAGGGTGTTGCTTGGCTACACCTTC.

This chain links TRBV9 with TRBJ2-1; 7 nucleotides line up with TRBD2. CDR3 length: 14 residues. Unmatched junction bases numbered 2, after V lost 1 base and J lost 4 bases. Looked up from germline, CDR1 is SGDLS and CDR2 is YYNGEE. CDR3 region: CASSVLAEYNEQFF. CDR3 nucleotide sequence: TGTGCCAGCAGCGTACTAGCGGAGTACAATGAGCAGTTCTTC.

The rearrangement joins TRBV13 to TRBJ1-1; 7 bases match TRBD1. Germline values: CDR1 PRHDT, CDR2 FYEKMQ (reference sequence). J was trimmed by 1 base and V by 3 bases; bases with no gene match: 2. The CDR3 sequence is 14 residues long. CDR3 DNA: TGTGCCAGCAGCTTCCGGGACAGGAACACTGAAGCTTTCTTT. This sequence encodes CASSFRDRNTEAFF.

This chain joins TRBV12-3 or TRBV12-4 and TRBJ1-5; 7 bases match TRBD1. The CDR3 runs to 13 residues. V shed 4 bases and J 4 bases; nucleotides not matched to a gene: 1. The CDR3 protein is CASSSRGNQPQHF. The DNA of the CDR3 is TGTGCCAGCAGTTCCAGGGGGAATCAGCCCCAGCATTTT.

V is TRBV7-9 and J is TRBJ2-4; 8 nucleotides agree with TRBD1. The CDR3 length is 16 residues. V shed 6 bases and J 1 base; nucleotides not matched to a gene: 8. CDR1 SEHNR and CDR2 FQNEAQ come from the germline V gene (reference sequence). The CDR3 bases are TGTGCCAGCAGTCGTTCAGGGGGCGACGCCAAAAACATTCAGTACTTC. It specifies CASSRSGGDAKNIQYF.

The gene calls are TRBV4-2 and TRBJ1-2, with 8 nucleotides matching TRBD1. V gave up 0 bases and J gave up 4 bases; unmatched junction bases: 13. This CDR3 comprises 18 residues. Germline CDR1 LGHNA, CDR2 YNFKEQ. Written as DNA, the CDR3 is TGTGCCAGCAGCCAAGATTTAGGGGCAGGGGGCGCCATCTATGGCTACACCTTC. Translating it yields CASSQDLGAGGAIYGYTF.

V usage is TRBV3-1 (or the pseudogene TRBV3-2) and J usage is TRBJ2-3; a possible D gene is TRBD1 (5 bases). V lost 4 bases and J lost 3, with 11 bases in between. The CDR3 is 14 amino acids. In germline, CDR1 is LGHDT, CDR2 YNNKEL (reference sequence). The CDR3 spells CASSLRQSTDTQYF. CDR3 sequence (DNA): TGTGCCAGCAGCCTAAGACAGAGTACAGATACGCAGTATTTT.

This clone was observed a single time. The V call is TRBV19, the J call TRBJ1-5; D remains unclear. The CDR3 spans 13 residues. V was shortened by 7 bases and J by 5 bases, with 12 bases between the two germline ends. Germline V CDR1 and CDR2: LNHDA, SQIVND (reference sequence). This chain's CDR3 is CASKELGHQPQHF. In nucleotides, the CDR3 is TGTGCCAGTAAGGAATTGGGCCATCAGCCCCAGCATTTT. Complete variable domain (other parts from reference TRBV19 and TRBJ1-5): DGGITQSPKYLFRKEGQNVTLSCEQNLNHDAMYWYRQDPGQGLRLIYYSQIVNDFQKGDIAEGYSVSREKKESFPLTVTSAQKNPTAFYLCASKELGHQPQHFGDGTRLSIL.

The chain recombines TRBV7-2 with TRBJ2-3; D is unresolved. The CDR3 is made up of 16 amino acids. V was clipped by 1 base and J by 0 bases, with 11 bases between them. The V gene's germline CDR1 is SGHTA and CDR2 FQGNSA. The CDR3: CASSLVAGHSTDTQYF. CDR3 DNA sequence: TGTGCCAGCAGCTTAGTGGCAGGTCATAGCACAGATACGCAGTATTTT.